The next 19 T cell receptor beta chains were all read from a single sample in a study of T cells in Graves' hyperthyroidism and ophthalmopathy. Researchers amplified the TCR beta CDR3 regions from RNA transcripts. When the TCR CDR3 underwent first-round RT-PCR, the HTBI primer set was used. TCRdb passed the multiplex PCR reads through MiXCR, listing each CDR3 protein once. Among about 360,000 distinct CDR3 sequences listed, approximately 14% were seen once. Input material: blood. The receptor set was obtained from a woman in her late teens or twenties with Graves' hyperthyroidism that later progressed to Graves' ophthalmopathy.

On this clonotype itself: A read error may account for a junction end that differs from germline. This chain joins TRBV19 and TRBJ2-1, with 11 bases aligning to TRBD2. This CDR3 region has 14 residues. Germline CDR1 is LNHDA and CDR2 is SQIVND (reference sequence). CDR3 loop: CASSIAGGPHEQFF. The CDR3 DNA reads TGTGCCAGTAGCATAGCGGGAGGGCCCCACGAGCAGTTCTTC. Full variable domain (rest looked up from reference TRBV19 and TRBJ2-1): DGGITQSPKYLFRKEGQNVTLSCEQNLNHDAMYWYRQDPGQGLRLIYYSQIVNDFQKGDIAEGYSVSREKKESFPLTVTSAQKNPTAFYLCASSIAGGPHEQFFGPGTRLTVL.

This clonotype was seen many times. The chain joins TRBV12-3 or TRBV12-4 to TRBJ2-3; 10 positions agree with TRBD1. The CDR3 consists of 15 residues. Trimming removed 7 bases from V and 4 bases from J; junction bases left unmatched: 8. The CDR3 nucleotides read TGTGCCAGCAACCCGACAGGGGGCAGGTCAGATACGCAGTATTTT. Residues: CASNPTGGRSDTQYF.

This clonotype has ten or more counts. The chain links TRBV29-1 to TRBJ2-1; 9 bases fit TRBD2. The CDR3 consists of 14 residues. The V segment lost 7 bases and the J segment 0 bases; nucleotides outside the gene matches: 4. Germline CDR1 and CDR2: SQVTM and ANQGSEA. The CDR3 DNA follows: TGCAGCGATGGACTAGCGCGCTCCTACAATGAGCAGTTCTTC. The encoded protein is CSDGLARSYNEQFF.

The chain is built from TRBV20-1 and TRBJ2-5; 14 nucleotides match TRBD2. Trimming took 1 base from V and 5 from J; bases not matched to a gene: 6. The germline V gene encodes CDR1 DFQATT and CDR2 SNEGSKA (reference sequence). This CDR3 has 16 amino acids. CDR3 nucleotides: TGCAGTGCTAGAGGGGGGACTAGCGGGAGATCCGAGACCCAGTACTTC. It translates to CSARGGTSGRSETQYF.

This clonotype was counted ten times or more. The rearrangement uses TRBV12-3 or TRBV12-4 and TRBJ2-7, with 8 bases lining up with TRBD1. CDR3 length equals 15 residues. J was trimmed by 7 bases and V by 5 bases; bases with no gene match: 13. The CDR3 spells CASSPYGQGHREQYF. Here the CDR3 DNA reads TGTGCCAGCAGTCCGTACGGACAGGGCCACCGGGAGCAGTACTTC.

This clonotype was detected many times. The CDR3 loop reads CSVGPRDIEAFF. CDR3 bases: TGCAGCGTTGGGCCCCGCGACATTGAAGCTTTCTTT. V usage is TRBV29-1 and J usage is TRBJ1-1; D is unresolved. V dropped 4 bases and J dropped 7 bases, with 13 bases sitting between them. Looked up from germline, CDR1 is SQVTM and CDR2 is ANQGSEA. The CDR3 length is 12 residues.

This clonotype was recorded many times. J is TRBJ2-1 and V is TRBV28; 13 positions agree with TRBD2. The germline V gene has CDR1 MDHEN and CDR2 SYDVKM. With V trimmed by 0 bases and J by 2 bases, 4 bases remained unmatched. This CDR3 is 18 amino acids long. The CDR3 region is CASSLWGTSGTAYNEQFF. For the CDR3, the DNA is TGTGCCAGCAGTTTATGGGGGACTAGCGGGACGGCCTACAATGAGCAGTTCTTC.

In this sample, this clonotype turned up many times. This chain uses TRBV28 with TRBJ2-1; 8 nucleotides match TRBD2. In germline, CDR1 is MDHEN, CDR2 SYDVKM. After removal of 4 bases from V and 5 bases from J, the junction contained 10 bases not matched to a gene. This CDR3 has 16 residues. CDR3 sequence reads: CASSSASGSRNNEQFF. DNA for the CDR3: TGTGCCAGCAGTTCCGCGAGCGGGAGTAGAAACAATGAGCAGTTCTTC.

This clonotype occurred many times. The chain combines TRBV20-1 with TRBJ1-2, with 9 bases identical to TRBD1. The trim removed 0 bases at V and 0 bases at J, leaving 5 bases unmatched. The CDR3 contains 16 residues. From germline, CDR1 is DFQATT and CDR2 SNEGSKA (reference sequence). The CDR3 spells CSARDEGQGSNYGYTF. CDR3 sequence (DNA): TGCAGTGCTAGAGATGAGGGACAGGGCTCTAACTATGGCTACACCTTC.

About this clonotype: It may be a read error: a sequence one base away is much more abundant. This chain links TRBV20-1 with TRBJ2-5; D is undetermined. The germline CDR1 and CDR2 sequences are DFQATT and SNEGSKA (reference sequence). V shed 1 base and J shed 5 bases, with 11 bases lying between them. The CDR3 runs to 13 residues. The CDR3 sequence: CSARGLQDETQYF. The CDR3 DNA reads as TGCAGTGCTAGAGGTCTCCAAGACGAGACCCAGTACTTC.

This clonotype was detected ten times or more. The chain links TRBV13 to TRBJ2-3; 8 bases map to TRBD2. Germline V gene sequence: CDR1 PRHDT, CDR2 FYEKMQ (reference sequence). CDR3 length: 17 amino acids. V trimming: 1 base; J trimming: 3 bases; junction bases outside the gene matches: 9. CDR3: CASSLVVHGRATDTQYF. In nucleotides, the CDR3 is TGTGCCAGCAGCTTAGTCGTCCACGGGAGGGCAACAGATACGCAGTATTTT.

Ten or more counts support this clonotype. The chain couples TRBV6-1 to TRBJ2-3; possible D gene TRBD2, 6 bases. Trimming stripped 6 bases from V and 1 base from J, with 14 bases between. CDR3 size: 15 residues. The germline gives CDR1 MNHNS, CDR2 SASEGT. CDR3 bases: TGTGCCAGCAGCCATGGGGTAGCGGGCACAGATACGCAGTATTTT. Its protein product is CASSHGVAGTDTQYF.

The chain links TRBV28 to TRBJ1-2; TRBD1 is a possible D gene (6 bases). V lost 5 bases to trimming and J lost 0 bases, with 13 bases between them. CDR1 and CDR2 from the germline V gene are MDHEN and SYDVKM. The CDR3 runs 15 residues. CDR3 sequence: CASSPGGGPNYGYTF. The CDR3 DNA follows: TGTGCCAGCAGTCCGGGGGGGGGCCCTAACTATGGCTACACCTTC.

DNA of the CDR3: TGCGCCAGCAGCCCTGGGACCTTAACTAATGAAAAACTGTTTTTT. Its translation is CASSPGTLTNEKLFF. V and J are TRBV5-1 and TRBJ1-4; D perhaps matches TRBD1 (5 bases). The V gene lost 4 bases and the J gene lost 1 base, with 11 bases spanning the gap. The germline gives CDR1 SGHRS, CDR2 YFSETQ. There are 15 residues in the CDR3. Filled out from reference TRBV5-1 and TRBJ1-4, the complete variable domain reads KAGVTQTPRYLIKTRGQQVTLSCSPISGHRSVSWYQQTPGQGLQFLFEYFSETQRNKGNFPGRFSGRQFSNSRSEMNVSTLELGDSALYLCASSPGTLTNEKLFFGSGTQLSVL.

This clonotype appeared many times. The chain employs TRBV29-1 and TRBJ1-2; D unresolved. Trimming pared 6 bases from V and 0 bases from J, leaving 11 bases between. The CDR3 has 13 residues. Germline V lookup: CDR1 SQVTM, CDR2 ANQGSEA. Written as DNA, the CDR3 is TGCAGCGTCTTGGACGGCGCTAACTATGGCTACACCTTC. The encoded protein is CSVLDGANYGYTF.

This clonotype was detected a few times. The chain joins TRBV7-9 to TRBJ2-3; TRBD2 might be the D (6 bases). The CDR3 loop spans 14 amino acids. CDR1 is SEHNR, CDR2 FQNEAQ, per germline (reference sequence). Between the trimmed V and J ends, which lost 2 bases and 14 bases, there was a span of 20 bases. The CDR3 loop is CASSLLGRGLKPYF. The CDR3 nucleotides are TGTGCCAGCAGCTTACTTGGACGAGGACTAAAGCCGTATTTT. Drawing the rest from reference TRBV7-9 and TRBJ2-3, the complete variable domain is DTGVSQNPRHKITKRGQNVTFRCDPISEHNRLYWYRQTLGQGPEFLTYFQNEAQLEKSRLLSDRFSAERPKGSFSTLEIQRTEQGDSAMYLCASSLLGRGLKPYFGPGTRLTVL.

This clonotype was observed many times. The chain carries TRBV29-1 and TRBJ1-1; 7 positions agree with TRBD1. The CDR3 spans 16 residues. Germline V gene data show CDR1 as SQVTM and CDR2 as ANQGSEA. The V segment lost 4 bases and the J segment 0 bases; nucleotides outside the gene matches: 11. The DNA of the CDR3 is TGCAGCGTTGGGAGGTGGTCGGGACAGTTGAACACTGAAGCTTTCTTT. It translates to CSVGRWSGQLNTEAFF.

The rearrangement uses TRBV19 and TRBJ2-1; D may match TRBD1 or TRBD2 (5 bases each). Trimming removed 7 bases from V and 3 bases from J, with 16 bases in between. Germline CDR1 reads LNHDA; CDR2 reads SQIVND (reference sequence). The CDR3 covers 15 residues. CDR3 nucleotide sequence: TGTGCCAGTACTTCCGGGGCTCCCGACTACAATGAGCAGTTCTTC. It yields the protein CASTSGAPDYNEQFF.

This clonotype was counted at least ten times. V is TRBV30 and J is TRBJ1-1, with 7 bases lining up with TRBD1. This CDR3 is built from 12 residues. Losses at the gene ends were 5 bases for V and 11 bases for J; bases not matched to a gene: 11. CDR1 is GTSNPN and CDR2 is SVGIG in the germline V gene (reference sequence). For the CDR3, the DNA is TGTGCCTGGGGACAGGCGGCGGGTGGGGCTTTCTTT. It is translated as CAWGQAAGGAFF.